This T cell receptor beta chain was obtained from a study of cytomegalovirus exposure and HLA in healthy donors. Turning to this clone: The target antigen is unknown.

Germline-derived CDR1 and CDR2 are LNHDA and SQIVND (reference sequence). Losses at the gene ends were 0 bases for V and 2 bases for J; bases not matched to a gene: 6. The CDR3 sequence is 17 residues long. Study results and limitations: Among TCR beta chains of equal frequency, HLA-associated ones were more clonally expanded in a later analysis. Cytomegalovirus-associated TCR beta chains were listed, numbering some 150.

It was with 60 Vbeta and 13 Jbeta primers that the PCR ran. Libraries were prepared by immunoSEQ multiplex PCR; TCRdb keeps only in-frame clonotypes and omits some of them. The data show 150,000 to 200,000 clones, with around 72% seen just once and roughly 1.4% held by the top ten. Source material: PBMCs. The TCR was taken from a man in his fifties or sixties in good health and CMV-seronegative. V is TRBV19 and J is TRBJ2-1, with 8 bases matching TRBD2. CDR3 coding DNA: TGTGCCAGTAGTATAGATCACAGCGGGGGTGCCTACAATGAGCAGTTCTTC. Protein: CASSIDHSGGAYNEQFF.